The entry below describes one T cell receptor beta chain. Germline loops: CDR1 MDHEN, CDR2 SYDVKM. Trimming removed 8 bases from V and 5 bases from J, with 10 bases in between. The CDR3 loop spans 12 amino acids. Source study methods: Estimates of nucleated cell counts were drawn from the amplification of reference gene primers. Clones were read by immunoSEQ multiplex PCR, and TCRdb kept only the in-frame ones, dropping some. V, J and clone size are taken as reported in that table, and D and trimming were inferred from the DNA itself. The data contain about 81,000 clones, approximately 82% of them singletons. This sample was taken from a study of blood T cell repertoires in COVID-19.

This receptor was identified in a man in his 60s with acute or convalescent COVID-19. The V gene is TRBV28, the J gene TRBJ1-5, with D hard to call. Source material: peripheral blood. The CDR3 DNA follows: TGTGCCAGCTTCAGGAGGGATCAGCCCCAGCATTTT. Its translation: CASFRRDQPQHF.